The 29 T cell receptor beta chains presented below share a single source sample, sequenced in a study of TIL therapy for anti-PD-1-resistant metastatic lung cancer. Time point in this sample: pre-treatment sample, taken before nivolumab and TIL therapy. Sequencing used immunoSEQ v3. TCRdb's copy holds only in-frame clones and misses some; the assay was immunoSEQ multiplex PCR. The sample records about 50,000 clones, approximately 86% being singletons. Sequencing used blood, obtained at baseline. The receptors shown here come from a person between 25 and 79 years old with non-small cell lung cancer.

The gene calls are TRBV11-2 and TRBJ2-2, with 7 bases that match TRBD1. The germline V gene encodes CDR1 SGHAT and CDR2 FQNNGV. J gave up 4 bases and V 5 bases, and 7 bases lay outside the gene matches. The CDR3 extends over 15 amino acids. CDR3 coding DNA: TGTGCCAGCAGCCCCGGACAGGTCGTCACCGGGGAGCTGTTTTTT. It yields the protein CASSPGQVVTGELFF.

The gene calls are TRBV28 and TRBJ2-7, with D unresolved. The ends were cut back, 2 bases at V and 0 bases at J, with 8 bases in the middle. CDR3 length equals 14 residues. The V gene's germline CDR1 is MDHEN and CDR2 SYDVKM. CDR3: CASSLGGNSYEQYF. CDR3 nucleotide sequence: TGTGCCAGCAGTTTAGGCGGCAACTCCTACGAGCAGTACTTC.

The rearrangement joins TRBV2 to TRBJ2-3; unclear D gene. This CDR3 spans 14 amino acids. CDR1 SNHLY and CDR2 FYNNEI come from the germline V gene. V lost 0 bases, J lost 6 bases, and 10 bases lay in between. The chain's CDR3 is CASSEALQVDTQYF. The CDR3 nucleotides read TGTGCCAGCAGTGAAGCGCTTCAGGTGGATACGCAGTATTTT.

CDR3 loop: CASSVEEGLPSYNEQFF. The DNA for the CDR3 is TGTGCCAGCAGCGTAGAGGAAGGACTCCCATCCTACAATGAGCAGTTCTTC. The gene calls are TRBV9 and TRBJ2-1, with D maybe TRBD2 (5 bases). V was cut by 0 bases and J by 1 base, with 14 bases left in between. The CDR3 has 17 residues. The germline V gene has CDR1 SGDLS and CDR2 YYNGEE.

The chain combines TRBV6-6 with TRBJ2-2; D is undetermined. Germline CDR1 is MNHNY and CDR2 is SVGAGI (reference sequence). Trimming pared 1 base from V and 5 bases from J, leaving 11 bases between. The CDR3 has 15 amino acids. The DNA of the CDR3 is TGTGCCAGCAGTTACTTGGCGGATGTTACCGGGGAGCTGTTTTTT. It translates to CASSYLADVTGELFF.

CDR3 amino acids: CASSFMATNTGELFF. CDR3 nucleotide sequence: TGTGCCAGCAGTTTTATGGCCACGAACACCGGGGAGCTGTTTTTT. J is TRBJ2-2 and V is TRBV27, with D uncertain. CDR3 length equals 15 residues. The ends were cut back, 3 bases at V and 0 bases at J, with 8 bases in the middle. Germline-derived CDR1 and CDR2 are MNHEY and SMNVEV (reference sequence).

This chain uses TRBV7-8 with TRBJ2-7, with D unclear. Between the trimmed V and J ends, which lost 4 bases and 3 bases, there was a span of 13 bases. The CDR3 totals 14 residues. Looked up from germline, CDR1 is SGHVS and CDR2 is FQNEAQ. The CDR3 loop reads CASSSQRADYEQYF. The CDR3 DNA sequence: TGTGCCAGCAGCTCCCAACGGGCGGACTACGAGCAGTACTTC.

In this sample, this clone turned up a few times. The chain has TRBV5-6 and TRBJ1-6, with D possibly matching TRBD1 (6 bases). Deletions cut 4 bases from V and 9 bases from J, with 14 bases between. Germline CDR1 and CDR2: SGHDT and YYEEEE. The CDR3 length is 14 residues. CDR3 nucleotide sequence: TGTGCCAGCAGCGTGTTCAGGGGTTCTTCACCCCTCCACTTT. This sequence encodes CASSVFRGSSPLHF.

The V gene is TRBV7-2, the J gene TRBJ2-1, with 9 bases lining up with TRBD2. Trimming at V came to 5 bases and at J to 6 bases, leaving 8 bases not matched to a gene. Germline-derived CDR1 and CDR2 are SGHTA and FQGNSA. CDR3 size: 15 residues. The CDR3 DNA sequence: TGTGCCAGCAGCCCTCCCGGGACTAGCATCAATGAGCAGTTCTTC. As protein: CASSPPGTSINEQFF.

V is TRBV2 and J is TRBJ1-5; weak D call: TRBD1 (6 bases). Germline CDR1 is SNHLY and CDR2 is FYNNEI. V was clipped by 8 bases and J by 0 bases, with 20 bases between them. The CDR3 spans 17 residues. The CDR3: CASQLGQPVYSNQPQHF. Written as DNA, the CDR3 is TGTGCCAGCCAGCTTGGACAGCCTGTTTATAGCAATCAGCCCCAGCATTTT.

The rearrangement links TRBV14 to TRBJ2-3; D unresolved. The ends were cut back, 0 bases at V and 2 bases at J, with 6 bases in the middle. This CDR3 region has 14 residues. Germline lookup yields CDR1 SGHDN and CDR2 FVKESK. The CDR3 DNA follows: TGTGCCAGCAGCCAAGATGCCTACACAGATACGCAGTATTTT. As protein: CASSQDAYTDTQYF. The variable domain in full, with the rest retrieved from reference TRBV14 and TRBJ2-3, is EAGVTQFPSHSVIEKGQTVTLRCDPISGHDNLYWYRRVMGKEIKFLLHFVKESKQDESGMPNNRFLAERTGGTYSTLKVQPAELEDSGVYFCASSQDAYTDTQYFGPGTRLTVL.

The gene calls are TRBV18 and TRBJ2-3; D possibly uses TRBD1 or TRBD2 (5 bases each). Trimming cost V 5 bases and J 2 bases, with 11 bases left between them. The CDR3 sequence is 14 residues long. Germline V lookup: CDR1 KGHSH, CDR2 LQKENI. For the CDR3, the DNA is TGTGCCAGCTCATGGGACGGAACCACAGATACGCAGTATTTT. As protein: CASSWDGTTDTQYF.

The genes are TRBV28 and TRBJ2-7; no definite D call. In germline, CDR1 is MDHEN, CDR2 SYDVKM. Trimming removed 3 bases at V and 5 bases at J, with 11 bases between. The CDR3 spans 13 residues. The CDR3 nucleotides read TGTGCCAGCAGTTTGGCAGGCCCGGACGAGCAGTACTTC. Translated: CASSLAGPDEQYF. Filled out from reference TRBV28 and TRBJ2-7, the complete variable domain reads DVKVTQSSRYLVKRTGEKVFLECVQDMDHENMFWYRQDPGLGLRLIYFSYDVKMKEKGDIPEGYSVSREKKERFSLILESASTNQTSMYLCASSLAGPDEQYFGPGTRLTVT.

The CDR3 DNA sequence: TGTGCCAGCAGGGTGAACCGGGACAGGGATTTTCAAGAGACCCAGTACTTC. Translated: CASRVNRDRDFQETQYF. The chain couples TRBV28 to TRBJ2-5; 9 bases line up with TRBD1. The trim removed 6 bases at V and 2 bases at J, leaving 13 bases unmatched. Germline CDR1 is MDHEN and CDR2 is SYDVKM. This CDR3 contains 17 residues.

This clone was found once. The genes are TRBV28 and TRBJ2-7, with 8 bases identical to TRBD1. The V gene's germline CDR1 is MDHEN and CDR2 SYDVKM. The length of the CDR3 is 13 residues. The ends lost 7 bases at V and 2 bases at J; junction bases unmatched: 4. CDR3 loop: CASTTGQAYEQYF. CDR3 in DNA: TGTGCCAGCACCACGGGACAGGCCTACGAGCAGTACTTC.

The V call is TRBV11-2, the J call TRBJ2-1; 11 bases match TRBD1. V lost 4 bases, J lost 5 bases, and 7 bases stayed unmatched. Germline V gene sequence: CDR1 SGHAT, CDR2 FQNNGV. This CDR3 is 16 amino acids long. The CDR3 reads CASSSLRGQGDNEQFF. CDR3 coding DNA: TGTGCCAGCAGCTCCCTGAGGGGACAGGGGGACAATGAGCAGTTCTTC. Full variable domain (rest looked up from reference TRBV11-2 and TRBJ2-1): EAGVAQSPRYKIIEKRQSVAFWCNPISGHATLYWYQQILGQGPKLLIQFQNNGVVDDSQLPKDRFSAERLKGVDSTLKIQPAKLEDSAVYLCASSSLRGQGDNEQFFGPGTRLTVL.

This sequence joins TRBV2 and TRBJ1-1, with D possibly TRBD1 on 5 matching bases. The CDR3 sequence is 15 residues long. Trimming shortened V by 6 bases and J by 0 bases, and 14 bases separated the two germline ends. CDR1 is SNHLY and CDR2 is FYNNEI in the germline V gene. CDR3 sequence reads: CASRVDSLMNTEAFF. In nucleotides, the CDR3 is TGTGCCAGCAGAGTCGACAGCCTCATGAACACTGAAGCTTTCTTT.

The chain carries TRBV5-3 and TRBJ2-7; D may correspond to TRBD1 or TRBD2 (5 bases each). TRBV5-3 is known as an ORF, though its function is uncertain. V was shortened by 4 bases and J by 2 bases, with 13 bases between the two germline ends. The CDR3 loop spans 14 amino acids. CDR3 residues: CARSVRDLTYEQYF. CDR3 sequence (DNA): TGTGCCAGAAGCGTCCGGGACCTTACCTACGAGCAGTACTTC.

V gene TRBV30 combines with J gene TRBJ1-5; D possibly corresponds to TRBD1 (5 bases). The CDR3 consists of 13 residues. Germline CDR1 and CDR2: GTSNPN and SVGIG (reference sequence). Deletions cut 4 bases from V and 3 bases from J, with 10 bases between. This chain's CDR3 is CAWTGSPNQPQHF. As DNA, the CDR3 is TGTGCCTGGACAGGGTCCCCCAATCAGCCCCAGCATTTT.

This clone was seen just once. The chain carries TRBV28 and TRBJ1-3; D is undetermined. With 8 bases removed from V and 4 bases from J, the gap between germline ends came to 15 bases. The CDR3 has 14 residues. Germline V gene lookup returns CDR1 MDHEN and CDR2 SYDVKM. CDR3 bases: TGTGCCAGCGTCAGTGGTAGTAAAGGAAACACCATATATTTT. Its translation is CASVSGSKGNTIYF.

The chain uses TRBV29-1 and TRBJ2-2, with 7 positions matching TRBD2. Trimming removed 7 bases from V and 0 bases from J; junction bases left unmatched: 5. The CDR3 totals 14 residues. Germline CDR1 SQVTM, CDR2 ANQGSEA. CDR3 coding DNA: TGCAGCGCCGGGAGGACAACGAACACCGGGGAGCTGTTTTTT. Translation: CSAGRTTNTGELFF.

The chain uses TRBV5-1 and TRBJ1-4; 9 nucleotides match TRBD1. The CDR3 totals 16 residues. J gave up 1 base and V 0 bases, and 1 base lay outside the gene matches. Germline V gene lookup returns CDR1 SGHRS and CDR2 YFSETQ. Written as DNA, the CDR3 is TGCGCCAGCAGCTTGGGACAGGGGGTAACTAATGAAAAACTGTTTTTT. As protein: CASSLGQGVTNEKLFF.

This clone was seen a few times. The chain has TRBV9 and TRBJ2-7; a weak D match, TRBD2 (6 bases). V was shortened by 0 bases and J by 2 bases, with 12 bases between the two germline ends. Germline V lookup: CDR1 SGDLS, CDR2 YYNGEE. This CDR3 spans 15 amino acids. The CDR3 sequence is CASSVGSGGAYEQYF. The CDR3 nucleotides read TGTGCCAGCAGCGTAGGCAGCGGAGGGGCCTACGAGCAGTACTTC.

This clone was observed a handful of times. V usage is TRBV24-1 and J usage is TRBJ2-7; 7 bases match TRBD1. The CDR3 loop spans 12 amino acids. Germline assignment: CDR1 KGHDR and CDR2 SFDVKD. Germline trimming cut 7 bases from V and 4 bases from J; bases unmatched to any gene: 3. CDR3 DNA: TGTGCCACCAGCCGGGACAGTTACGAGCAGTACTTC. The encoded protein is CATSRDSYEQYF.

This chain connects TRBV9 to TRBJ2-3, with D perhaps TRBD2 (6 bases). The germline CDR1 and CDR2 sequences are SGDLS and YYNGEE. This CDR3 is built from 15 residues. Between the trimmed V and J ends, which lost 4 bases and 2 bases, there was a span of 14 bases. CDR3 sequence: CASSSLGGLTDTQYF. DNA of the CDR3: TGTGCCAGCAGCAGCCTTGGGGGACTCACAGATACGCAGTATTTT.

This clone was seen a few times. CDR3 bases: TGTGCCAGAACCAACCAGGGGAAAAGAAACACCGGGGAGCTGTTTTTT. Its translation is CARTNQGKRNTGELFF. The chain carries TRBV5-3 and TRBJ2-2, with a weak D call TRBD1 (6 bases). TRBV5-3 is an open reading frame whose function is uncertain. V dropped 6 bases and J dropped 2 bases, with 17 bases sitting between them. This CDR3 has 16 amino acids.

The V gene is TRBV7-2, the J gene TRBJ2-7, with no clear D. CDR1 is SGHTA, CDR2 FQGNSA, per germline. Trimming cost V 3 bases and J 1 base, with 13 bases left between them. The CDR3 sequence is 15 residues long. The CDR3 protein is CASSFSNVPSYEQYF. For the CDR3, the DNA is TGTGCCAGCAGCTTCAGTAATGTTCCTTCCTACGAGCAGTACTTC.

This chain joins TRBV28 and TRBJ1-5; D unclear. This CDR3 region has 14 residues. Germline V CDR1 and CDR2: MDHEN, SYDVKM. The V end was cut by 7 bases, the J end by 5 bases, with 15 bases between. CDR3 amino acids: CASTLSASYQPQHF. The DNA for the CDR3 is TGTGCCAGCACCCTTTCGGCCAGCTATCAGCCCCAGCATTTT.

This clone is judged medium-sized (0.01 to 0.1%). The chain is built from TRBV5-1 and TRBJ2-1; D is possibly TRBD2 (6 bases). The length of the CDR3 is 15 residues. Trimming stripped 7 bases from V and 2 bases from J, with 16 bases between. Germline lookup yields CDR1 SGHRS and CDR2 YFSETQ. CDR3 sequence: CASAIAGIPYNEQFF. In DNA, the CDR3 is TGCGCCAGCGCGATCGCGGGAATCCCCTACAATGAGCAGTTCTTC.